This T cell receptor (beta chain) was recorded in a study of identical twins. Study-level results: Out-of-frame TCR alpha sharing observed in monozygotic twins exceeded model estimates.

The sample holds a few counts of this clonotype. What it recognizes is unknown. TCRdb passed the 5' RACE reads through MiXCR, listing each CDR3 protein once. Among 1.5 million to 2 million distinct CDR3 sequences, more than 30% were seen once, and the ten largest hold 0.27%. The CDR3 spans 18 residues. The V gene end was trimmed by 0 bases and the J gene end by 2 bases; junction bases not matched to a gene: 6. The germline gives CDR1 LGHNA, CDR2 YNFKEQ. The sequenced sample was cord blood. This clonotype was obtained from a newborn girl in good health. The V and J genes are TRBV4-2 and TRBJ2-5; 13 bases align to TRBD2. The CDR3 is CASSQDGGTSGKQETQYF. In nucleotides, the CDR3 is TGTGCCAGCAGCCAAGATGGAGGGACTAGCGGGAAACAAGAGACCCAGTACTTC.